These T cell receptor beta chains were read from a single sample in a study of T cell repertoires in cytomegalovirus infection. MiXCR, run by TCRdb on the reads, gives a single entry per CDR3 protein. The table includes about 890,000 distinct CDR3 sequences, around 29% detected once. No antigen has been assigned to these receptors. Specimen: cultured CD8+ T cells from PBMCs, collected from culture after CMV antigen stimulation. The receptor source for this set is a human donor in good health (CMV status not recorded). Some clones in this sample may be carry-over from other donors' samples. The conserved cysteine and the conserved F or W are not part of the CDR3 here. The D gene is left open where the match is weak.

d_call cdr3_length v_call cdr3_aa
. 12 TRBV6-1 ASSGTQGFGELF
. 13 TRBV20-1 SAILPRGANTEAF
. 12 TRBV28 ASSFNGYYNEQF
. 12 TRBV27 ASSFTGSNYGYT
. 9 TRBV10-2 ASMGPRTQY
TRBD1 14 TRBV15 ATSRHWTGSNQPQH
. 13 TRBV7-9 ASSFDWTESYGYT
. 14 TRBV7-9 ASSNNHEGPEDGYT
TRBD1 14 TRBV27 ASSIGGTGVPGELF
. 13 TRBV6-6 ASSQWRGAYNEQF
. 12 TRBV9 ASSVARGAGEQY
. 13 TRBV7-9 ASSPQTDLNEKLF
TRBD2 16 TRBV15 ATSREGLLAGGPETQY
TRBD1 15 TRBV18 ASSPSGTVDSNQPQH
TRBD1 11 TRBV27 ASSPDRYYGYT
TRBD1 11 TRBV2 ASSEGQGQGYT
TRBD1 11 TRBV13 ASSPGTGRGAF
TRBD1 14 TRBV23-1 ASSQSNQGAYNEQF
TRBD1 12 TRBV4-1 ASSPDRGHYEQY
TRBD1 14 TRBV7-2 ASSGDRALFNYGYT
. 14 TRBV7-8 ASSLGFGTLTGELF
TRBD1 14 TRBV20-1 SARDLVGGHNSPLH
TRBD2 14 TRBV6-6 ASKASGGFVEYEQY
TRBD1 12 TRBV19 ASRKGTGTDTQY
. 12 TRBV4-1 ASSQVDNNEKLF
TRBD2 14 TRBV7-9 ASSPTSGESTDTQY
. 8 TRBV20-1 SVGRDEQY
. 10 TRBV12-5 ASPKTTGELF
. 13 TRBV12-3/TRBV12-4 ASSFEGEYNSPLH
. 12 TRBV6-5 ASSHLPMNQPQH
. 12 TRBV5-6 ASSFTGRGTEAF
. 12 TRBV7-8 ASSSGGANQPQH
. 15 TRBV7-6 ASSLAGPAVNSYEQY
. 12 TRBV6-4 ASSAGMLGYGYT
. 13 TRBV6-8 ASSNLWTGQETQY
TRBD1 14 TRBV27 ASRSTGGGSYNEQF
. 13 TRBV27 ASSFFRGLDQPQH
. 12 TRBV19 ACSKTASTGELF
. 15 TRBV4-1 ASSQGRVSLSTDTQY
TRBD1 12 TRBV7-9 ASSPTGGGEKLF
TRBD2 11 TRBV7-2 ASSSGLDAEQF
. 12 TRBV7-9 ASSPNSGNTEAF
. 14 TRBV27 ASSDGHTKSNQPQH
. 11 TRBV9 ASSVKAGAEAF
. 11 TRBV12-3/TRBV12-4 ASSGLASYEQY
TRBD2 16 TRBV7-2 ASSAPGTSGAWGGELF